A selection of T cell receptor beta chains follows, all from one sample in a study of human T cells and chemical hapten exposure. TCRdb re-called the RACE reads with MiXCR, one entry per CDR3 protein. The sample records under 90,000 distinct CDR3 sequences, approximately 8% being singletons. What was sequenced was whole blood. The origin of the receptors is a male donor in good health. Some clones in this sample may be carry-over from other donors' samples. Both conserved end residues are part of each CDR3.

j_call v_call cdr3_aa
TRBJ1-1 TRBV4-2 CASSQRPGVGRNTEAFF
TRBJ2-1 TRBV11-2 CASSLASGRTSYNEQFF
TRBJ1-3 TRBV6-6 CASSYSDRGGGNTIYF
TRBJ2-3 TRBV29-1 CSVVPYLAGVEDTQYF
TRBJ2-4 TRBV12-3/TRBV12-4 CASSPEGLAAKNIQYF
TRBJ2-3 TRBV12-3/TRBV12-4 CASSGDTDTQYF
TRBJ2-2 TRBV6-1 CATDAIRDLYTGELFF
TRBJ1-4 TRBV5-5 CASSLGVAPATNEKLFF
TRBJ2-7 TRBV10-3 CAISEEGTNSYEQYF
TRBJ1-1 TRBV12-3/TRBV12-4 CASTLGAGVTEAFF
TRBJ2-4 TRBV20-1 CSAPTKNIQYF
TRBJ1-1 TRBV11-2 CASSRVTGIRTEAFF
TRBJ2-1 TRBV11-2 CASSSEDRDHGNEQFF
TRBJ2-7 TRBV6-2/TRBV6-3 CASSFGTASYEQYF
TRBJ1-1 TRBV2 CASSDGGSTEAFF
TRBJ2-7 TRBV11-2 CASTPLFDSSYEQYF
TRBJ1-3 TRBV4-1 CASSQAGVRSGNTIYF
TRBJ2-7 TRBV29-1 CSAESAGEQYF
TRBJ2-2 TRBV5-4 CAYRRYTGELFF
TRBJ2-3 TRBV28 CASSYIQGSTDTQYF
TRBJ2-7 TRBV11-2 CASSRFGPSPYEQYF
TRBJ2-1 TRBV12-5 CASGSPTRRNEQFF
TRBJ2-7 TRBV7-2 CASSLVGAGKEQYF
TRBJ2-1 TRBV19 CASSLDRGLYNEQFF
TRBJ1-5 TRBV7-8 CASSLGGIRQGRNQPQHF
TRBJ2-7 TRBV25-1 CASSLWSTSGYEQYF
TRBJ2-7 TRBV20-1 CSAAGQGALYEQYF